The following is a T cell receptor (beta chain) sequence with its context. Its target is not known. This may come from a read error, since a much larger clone is one base off. The sample comes from a study of blood T cells in healthy people across ages. Primers used in a second PCR of about 6 to 11 cycles were a sample-barcoded 5' primer and a J-beta primer mix. TCRdb reprocessed the 5' RACE reads via MiXCR and lists one record per CDR3 protein. The sample carries hundreds of thousands of distinct CDR3 sequences, over 40% recorded once. Study-wide results and caveats: Naive CD4+ cells and diversity were both higher in long-lived donors than in aged donors.

Trimming removed 1 base at V and 13 bases at J, with 14 bases between. The V gene's germline CDR1 is MGHRA and CDR2 YSYEKL. The CDR3 loop spans 13 amino acids. The receptor comes from a woman over 75 in good health. V is TRBV4-1 and J is TRBJ2-1; D remains unclear. Sequenced material: blood. The CDR3 is CASSQGVELRQFF. DNA for the CDR3: TGCGCCAGCAGCCAAGGTGTGGAGTTGCGTCAGTTCTTC.